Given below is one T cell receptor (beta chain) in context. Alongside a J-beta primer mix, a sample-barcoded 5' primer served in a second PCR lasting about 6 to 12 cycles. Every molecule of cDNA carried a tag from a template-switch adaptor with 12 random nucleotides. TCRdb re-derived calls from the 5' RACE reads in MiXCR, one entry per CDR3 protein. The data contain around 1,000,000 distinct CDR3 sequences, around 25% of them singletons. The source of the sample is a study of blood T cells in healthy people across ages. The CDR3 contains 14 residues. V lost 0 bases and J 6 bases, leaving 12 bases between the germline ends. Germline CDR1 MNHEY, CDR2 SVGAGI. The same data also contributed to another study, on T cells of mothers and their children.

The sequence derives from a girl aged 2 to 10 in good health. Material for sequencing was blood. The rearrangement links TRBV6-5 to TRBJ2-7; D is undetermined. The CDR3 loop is CASSYSGPLGEQYF. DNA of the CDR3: TGTGCCAGCAGTTACTCCGGGCCCCTGGGCGAGCAGTACTTC.